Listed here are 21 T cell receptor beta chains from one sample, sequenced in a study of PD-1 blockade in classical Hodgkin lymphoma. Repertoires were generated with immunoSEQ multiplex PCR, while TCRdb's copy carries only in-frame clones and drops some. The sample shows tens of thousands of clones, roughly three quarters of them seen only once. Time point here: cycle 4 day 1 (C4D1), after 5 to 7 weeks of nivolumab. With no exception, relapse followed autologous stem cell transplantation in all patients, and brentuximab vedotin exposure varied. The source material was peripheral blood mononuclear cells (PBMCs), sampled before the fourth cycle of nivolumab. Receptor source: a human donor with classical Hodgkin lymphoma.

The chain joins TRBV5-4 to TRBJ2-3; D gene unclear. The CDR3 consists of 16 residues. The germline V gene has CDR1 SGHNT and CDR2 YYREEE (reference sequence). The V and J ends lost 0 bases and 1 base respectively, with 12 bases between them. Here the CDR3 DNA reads TGTGCCAGCAGCTTGGGATCAGGATGGGGCACAGATACGCAGTATTTT. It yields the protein CASSLGSGWGTDTQYF.

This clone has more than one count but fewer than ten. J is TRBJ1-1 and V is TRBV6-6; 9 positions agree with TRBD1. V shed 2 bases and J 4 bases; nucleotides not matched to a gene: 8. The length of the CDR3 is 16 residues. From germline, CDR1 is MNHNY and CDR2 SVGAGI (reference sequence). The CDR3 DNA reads TGTGCCAGCAGTTACCCGGGAAACAGGGGGCTCACTGAAGCTTTCTTT. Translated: CASSYPGNRGLTEAFF.

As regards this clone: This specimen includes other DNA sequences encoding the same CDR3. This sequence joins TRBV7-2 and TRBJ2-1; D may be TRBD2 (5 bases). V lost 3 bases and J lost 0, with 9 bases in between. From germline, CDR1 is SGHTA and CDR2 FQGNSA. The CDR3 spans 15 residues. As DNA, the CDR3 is TGTGCCAGCAGCTTTGAGGGTAGCTCCTACAATGAGCAGTTCTTC. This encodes CASSFEGSSYNEQFF. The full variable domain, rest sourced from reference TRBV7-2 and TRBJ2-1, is GAGVSQSPSNKVTEKGKDVELRCDPISGHTALYWYRQSLGQGLEFLIYFQGNSAPDKSGLPSDRFSAERTGGSVSTLTIQRTQQEDSAVYLCASSFEGSSYNEQFFGPGTRLTVL.

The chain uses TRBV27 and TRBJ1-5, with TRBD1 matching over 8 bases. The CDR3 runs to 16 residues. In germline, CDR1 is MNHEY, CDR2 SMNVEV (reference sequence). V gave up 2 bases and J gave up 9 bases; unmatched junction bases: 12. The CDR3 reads CASSLKGQGGTPPQHF. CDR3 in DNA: TGTGCCAGCAGTTTAAAAGGACAGGGCGGGACTCCGCCCCAGCATTTT.

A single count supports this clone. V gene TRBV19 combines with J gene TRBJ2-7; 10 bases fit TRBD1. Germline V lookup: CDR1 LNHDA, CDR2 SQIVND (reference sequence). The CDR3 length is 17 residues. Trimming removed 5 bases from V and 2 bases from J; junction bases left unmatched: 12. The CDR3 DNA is TGTGCCAGTAGTTCAAGACAGGGGGCGCGTATTACCTACGAGCAGTACTTC. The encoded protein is CASSSRQGARITYEQYF.

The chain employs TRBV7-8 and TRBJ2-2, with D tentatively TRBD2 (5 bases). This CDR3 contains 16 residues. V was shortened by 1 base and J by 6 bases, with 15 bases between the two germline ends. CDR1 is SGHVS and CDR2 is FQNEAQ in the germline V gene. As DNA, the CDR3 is TGTGCCAGCAGCTTAGGGCGGGCAATGAGTCCCGGGGAGCTGTTTTTT. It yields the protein CASSLGRAMSPGELFF.

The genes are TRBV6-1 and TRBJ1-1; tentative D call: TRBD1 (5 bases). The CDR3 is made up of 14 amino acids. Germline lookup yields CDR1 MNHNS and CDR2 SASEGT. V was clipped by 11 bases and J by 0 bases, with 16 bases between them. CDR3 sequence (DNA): TGTGCCGGGCGGGCAAGACAGATGAACACTGAAGCTTTCTTT. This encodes CAGRARQMNTEAFF.

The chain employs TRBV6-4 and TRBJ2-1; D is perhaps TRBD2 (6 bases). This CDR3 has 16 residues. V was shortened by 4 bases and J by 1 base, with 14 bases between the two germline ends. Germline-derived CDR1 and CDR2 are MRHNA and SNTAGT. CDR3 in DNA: TGTGCCAGCAGTGCCTACGGGAGTAGGTCCTACAATGAGCAGTTCTTC. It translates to CASSAYGSRSYNEQFF.

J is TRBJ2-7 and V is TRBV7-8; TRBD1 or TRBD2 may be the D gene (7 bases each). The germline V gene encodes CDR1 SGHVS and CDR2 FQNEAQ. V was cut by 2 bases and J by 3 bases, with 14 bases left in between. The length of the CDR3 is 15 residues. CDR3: CASSLLGGTVYEQYF. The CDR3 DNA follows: TGTGCCAGCAGCTTATTGGGGGGGACAGTCTACGAGCAGTACTTC.

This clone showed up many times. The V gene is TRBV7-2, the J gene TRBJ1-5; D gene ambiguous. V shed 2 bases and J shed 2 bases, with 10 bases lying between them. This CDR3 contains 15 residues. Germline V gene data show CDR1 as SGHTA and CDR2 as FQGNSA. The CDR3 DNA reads TGTGCCAGCAGCTTACTACAGACGGGCAATCAGCCCCAGCATTTT. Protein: CASSLLQTGNQPQHF.

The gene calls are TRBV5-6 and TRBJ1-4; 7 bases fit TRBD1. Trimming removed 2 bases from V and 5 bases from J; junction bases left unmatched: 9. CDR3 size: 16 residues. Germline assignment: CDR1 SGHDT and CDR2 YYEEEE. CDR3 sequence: CASSFGPGQRNEKLFF. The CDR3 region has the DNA TGTGCCAGCAGCTTCGGACCGGGACAGAGAAATGAAAAACTGTTTTTT.

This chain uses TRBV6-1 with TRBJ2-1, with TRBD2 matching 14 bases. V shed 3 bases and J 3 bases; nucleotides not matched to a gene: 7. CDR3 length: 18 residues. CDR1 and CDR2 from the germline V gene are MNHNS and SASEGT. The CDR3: CASSDGTSGRGGYNEQFF. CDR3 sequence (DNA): TGTGCCAGCAGTGACGGGACTAGCGGGAGAGGGGGCTACAATGAGCAGTTCTTC.

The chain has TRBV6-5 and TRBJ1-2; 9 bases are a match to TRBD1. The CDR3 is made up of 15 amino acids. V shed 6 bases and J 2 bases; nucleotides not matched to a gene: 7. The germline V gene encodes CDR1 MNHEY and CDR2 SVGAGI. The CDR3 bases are TGTGCCAGCAGCCGCCACGGACAGGGGAACTATGGCTACACCTTC. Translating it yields CASSRHGQGNYGYTF.

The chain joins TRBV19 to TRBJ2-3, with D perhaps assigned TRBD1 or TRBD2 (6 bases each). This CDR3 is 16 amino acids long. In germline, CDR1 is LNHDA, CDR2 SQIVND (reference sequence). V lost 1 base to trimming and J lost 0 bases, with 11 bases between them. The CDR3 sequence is CASSIGGASSTDTQYF. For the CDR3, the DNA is TGTGCCAGTAGTATAGGGGGGGCCTCTAGCACAGATACGCAGTATTTT.

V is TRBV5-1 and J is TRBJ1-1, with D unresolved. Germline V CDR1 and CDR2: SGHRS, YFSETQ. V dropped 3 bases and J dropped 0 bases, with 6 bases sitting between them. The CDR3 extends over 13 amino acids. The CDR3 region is CASSSDLNTEAFF. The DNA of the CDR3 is TGCGCCAGCAGCTCGGACTTGAACACTGAAGCTTTCTTT. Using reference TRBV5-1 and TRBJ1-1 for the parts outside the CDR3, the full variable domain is KAGVTQTPRYLIKTRGQQVTLSCSPISGHRSVSWYQQTPGQGLQFLFEYFSETQRNKGNFPGRFSGRQFSNSRSEMNVSTLELGDSALYLCASSSDLNTEAFFGQGTRLTVV.

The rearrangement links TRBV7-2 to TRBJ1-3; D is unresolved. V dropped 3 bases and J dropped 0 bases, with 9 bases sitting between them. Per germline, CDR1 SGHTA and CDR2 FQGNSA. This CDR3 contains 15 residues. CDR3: CASSFKALSGNTIYF. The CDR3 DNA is TGTGCCAGCAGCTTTAAGGCCCTCTCTGGAAACACCATATATTTT.

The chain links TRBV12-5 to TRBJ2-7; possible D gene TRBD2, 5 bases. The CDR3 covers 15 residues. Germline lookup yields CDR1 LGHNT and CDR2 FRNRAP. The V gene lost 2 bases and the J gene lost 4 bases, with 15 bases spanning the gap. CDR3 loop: CASGLHTRLGYEQYF. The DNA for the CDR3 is TGTGCTAGTGGTTTGCATACTAGACTCGGGTACGAGCAGTACTTC.

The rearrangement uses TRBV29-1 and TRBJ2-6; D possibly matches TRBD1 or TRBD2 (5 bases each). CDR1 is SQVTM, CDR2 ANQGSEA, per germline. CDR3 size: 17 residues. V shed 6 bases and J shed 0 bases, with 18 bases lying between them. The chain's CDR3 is CSVQGREGYSGANVLTF. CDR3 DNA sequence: TGCAGCGTGCAGGGACGGGAAGGATACTCTGGGGCCAACGTCCTGACTTTC.

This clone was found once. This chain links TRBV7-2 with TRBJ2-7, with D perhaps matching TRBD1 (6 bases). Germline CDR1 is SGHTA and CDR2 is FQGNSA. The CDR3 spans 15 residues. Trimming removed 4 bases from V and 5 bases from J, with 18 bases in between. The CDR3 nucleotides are TGTGCCAGCAGCTGGACTCATACAGGGTACCACGAGCAGTACTTC. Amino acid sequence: CASSWTHTGYHEQYF. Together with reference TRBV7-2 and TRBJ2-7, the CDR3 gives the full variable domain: GAGVSQSPSNKVTEKGKDVELRCDPISGHTALYWYRQSLGQGLEFLIYFQGNSAPDKSGLPSDRFSAERTGGSVSTLTIQRTQQEDSAVYLCASSWTHTGYHEQYFGPGTRLTVT.

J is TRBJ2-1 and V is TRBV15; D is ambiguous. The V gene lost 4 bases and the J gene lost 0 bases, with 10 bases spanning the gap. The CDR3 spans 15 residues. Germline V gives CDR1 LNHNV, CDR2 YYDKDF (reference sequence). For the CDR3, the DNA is TGTGCCACCAGCAAAGACGCCGGCTCCTACAATGAGCAGTTCTTC. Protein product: CATSKDAGSYNEQFF.

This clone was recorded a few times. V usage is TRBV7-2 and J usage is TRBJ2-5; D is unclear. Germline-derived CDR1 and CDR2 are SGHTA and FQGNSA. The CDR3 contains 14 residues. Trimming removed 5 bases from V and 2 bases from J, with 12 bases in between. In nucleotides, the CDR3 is TGTGCCAGCAGCGTGAGGTTCGGTCAAGAGACCCAGTACTTC. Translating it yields CASSVRFGQETQYF.